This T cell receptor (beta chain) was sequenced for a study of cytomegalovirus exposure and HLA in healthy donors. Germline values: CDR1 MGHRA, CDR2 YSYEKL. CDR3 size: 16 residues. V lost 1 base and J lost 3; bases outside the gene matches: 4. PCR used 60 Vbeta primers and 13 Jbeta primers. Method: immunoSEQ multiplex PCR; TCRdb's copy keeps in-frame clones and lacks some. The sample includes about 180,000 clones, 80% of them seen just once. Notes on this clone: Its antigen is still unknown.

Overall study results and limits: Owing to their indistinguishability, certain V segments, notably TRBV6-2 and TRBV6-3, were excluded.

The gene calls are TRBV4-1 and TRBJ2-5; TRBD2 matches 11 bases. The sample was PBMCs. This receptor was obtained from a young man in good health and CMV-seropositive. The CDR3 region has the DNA TGCGCCAGCAGCCAAGGACTAGCGGGAACCAAAGAGACCCAGTACTTC. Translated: CASSQGLAGTKETQYF.